The next 9 T cell receptor beta chains were all read from a single sample in a study of cytomegalovirus exposure and HLA in healthy donors. Primers: 60 Vbeta forward and 13 Jbeta reverse. The data were produced by immunoSEQ multiplex PCR, yet TCRdb's version contains in-frame clones alone and is incomplete. The data show about 190,000 clones, roughly four fifths seen once. Specimen: PBMCs. These receptors all stem from a woman between 45 and 65 years old in good health and CMV-seropositive.

The chain joins TRBV7-2 to TRBJ2-3; TRBD2 agrees at 12 bases. Germline CDR1 reads SGHTA; CDR2 reads FQGNSA. CDR3 length equals 16 residues. V lost 6 bases and J lost 3; bases outside the gene matches: 7. The CDR3 loop reads CASRPSTSGGTDTQYF. Written as DNA, the CDR3 is TGTGCCAGCAGGCCGTCGACTAGCGGGGGTACAGATACGCAGTATTTT.

The sample holds a few counts of this clone. The genes are TRBV6-5 and TRBJ2-7; 7 bases map to TRBD1. The CDR3 extends over 15 amino acids. Germline-derived CDR1 and CDR2 are MNHEY and SVGAGI. V shed 3 bases, J shed 2 bases, and the junction held 7 bases outside the gene matches. The CDR3 sequence: CASSYFSGQTYEQYF. CDR3 nucleotide sequence: TGTGCCAGCAGTTATTTCTCGGGACAGACCTACGAGCAGTACTTC.

The gene calls are TRBV5-1 and TRBJ1-1; D uncertain. The germline V gene encodes CDR1 SGHRS and CDR2 YFSETQ. There are 16 residues in the CDR3. Trimming stripped 0 bases from V and 6 bases from J, with 18 bases between. For the CDR3, the DNA is TGCGCCAGCAGCTTGGGACCTCCTGGTGATGGAGCTGAAGCTTTCTTT. It translates to CASSLGPPGDGAEAFF.

The chain couples TRBV2 to TRBJ2-7; TRBD1 matches 7 bases. Losses at the gene ends were 5 bases for V and 6 bases for J; bases not matched to a gene: 4. This CDR3 region has 12 residues. CDR1 and CDR2 from the germline V gene are SNHLY and FYNNEI. DNA for the CDR3: TGTGCCAGCAGTATAGACAGGGTCGAGCAGTACTTC. This encodes CASSIDRVEQYF.

This clone was detected once. The chain employs TRBV14 and TRBJ2-7; D remains unclear. CDR3 size: 14 residues. Trimming left V 4 bases short and J 6 bases short, with 16 bases between. Germline V CDR1 and CDR2: SGHDN, FVKESK. DNA of the CDR3: TGTGCCAGCAGCCCAACGTTGAGGCGGTCCGAGCAGTACTTC. Residues: CASSPTLRRSEQYF.

This clone was seen just once. The gene calls are TRBV7-9 and TRBJ1-1, with D hard to call. V lost 1 base, J lost 11 bases, and 14 bases lay in between. The CDR3 has 13 amino acids. The germline V gene encodes CDR1 SEHNR and CDR2 FQNEAQ (reference sequence). CDR3 nucleotide sequence: TGTGCCAGCAGCTTAGACAGAGCTTACCTCGCTTTCTTT. This gives the protein CASSLDRAYLAFF.

The chain recombines TRBV4-2 with TRBJ2-1; D is perhaps TRBD2 (5 bases). CDR3 length: 16 amino acids. Between the trimmed V and J ends, which lost 1 base and 0 bases, there was a span of 10 bases. Germline assignment: CDR1 LGHNA and CDR2 YNFKEQ. The CDR3 DNA follows: TGTGCCAGCAGCCAAGCCCAGCGGACCTCCTACAATGAGCAGTTCTTC. It codes for CASSQAQRTSYNEQFF.

About this clone itself: Other DNA variants within this sample encode the same CDR3. The chain combines TRBV6-6 with TRBJ2-1; TRBD1 matches at 7 bases. CDR3 length: 16 amino acids. J was trimmed by 7 bases and V by 6 bases; bases with no gene match: 15. Germline CDR1 reads MNHNY; CDR2 reads SVGAGI (reference sequence). The CDR3: CASSYSRGRLMNEQFF. CDR3 nucleotides: TGTGCCAGCAGCTACAGTAGGGGGCGGCTTATGAATGAGCAGTTCTTC.

The table lists this clone with a count of one. This chain's CDR3 is CASSRRAGGLDNQPQHF. DNA of the CDR3: TGTGCCAGCAGCCGTCGCGCGGGAGGACTTGACAATCAGCCCCAGCATTTT. The gene calls are TRBV5-5 and TRBJ1-5; D unclear. Per germline, CDR1 SGHKS and CDR2 YYEKEE (reference sequence). The V and J ends lost 4 bases and 3 bases respectively, with 20 bases between them. CDR3 size: 17 residues.